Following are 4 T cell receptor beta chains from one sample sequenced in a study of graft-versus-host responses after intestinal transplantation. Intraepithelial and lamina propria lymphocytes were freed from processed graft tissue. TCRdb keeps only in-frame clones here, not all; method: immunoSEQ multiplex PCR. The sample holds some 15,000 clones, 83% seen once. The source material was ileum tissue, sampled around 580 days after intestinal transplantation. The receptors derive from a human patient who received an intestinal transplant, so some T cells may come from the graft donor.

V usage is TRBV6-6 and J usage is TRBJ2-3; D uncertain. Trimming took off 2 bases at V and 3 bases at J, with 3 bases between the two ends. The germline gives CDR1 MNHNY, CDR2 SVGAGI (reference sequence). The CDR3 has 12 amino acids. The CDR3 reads CASSYRTDTQYF. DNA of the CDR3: TGTGCCAGCAGTTACCGGACAGATACGCAGTATTTT.

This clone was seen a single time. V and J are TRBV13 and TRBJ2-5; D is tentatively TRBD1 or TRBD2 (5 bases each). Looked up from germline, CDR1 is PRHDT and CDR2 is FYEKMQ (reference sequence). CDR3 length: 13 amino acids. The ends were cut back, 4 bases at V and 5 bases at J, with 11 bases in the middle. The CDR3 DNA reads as TGTGCCAGCAGCTCCGGGACCTCGGAGACCCAGTACTTC. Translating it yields CASSSGTSETQYF.

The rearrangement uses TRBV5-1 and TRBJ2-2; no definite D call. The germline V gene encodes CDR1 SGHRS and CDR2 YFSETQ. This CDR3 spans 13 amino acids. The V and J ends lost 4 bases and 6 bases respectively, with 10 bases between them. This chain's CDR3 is CASSPITPGELFF. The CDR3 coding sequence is TGCGCCAGCAGCCCAATCACCCCCGGGGAGCTGTTTTTT.

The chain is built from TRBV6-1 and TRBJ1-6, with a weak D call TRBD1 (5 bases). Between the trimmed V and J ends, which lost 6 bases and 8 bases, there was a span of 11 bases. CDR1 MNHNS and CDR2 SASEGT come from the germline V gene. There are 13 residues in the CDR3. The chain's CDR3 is CASRGELYSPLHF. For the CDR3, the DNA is TGTGCCAGCAGAGGGGAGTTATATTCACCCCTCCACTTT.